This T cell receptor (beta chain) stems from a study of blood T cell repertoires in COVID-19. Source study methods: Estimated nucleated cell counts came from reference gene primer amplification. Profiling relied on immunoSEQ multiplex PCR, and the TCRdb table lists in-frame clones only, not all of them. The DNA gave D and trimming, while V, J and clone size come from that table. The sample consists of about 180,000 clones, roughly 84% of them appearing once. Material for sequencing was peripheral blood. This receptor was identified in a man aged 45-65 years with active or convalescent COVID-19.

Written as DNA, the CDR3 is TGTGCCAGCAGCTTAACACAGGGTGACAATGAGCAGTTCTTC. Encoded protein: CASSLTQGDNEQFF. This rearrangement joins TRBV7-9 to TRBJ2-1; possible D gene TRBD1, 6 bases. Trimming cost V 2 bases and J 5 bases, with 10 bases left between them. Germline CDR1 reads SEHNR; CDR2 reads FQNEAQ (reference sequence). The CDR3 spans 14 residues.